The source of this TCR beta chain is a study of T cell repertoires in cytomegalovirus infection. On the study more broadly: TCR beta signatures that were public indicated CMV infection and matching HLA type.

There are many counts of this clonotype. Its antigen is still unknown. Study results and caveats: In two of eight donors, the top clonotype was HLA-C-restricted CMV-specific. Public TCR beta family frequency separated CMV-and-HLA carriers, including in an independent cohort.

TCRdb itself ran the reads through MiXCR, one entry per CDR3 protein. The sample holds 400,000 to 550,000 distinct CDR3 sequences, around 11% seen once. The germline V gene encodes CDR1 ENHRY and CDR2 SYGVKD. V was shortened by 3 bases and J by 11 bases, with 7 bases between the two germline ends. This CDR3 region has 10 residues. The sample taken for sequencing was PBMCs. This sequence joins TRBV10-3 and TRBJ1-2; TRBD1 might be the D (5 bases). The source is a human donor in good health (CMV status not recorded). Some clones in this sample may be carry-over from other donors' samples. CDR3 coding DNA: TGTGCCATCAGTGACGGACAATACACCTTC. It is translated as CAISDGQYTF.